A selection of T cell receptor beta chains follows, all from one sample in a study of siplizumab effects on memory and regulatory T cells. Method: immunoSEQ multiplex PCR; TCRdb's copy keeps in-frame clones and lacks some. The sample carries 110,000 or so clones, roughly 91% recorded once. Material: CD4+ T cells sorted from blood. The receptors stem from a human donor in good health. Both conserved end residues are part of each CDR3. A D gene is named only where the DNA matches it firmly. Only part of the rows carry a size: once, few, many, or a class if the clone is expanded.

clone_size,cdr3_length,d_call,j_call,v_call,cdr3_aa,cdr3_nt
NA,16,TRBD1,TRBJ1-3,TRBV7-2,CASRSGQGRFGNTIYF,TGTGCCAGCAGAAGTGGACAGGGTAGATTTGGAAACACCATATATTTT
NA,13,NA,TRBJ1-4,TRBV27,CASKAALNEKLFF,TGTGCCAGCAAGGCGGCGCTCAATGAAAAACTGTTTTTT
NA,13,NA,TRBJ2-2,TRBV6-1,CASSEISTGELFF,TGTGCCAGCAGTGAAATATCCACCGGGGAGCTGTTTTTT
once,14,NA,TRBJ1-2,TRBV5-5,CASSSSGAFYGYTF,TGTGCCAGCAGCTCTTCCGGGGCCTTCTATGGCTACACCTTC
NA,15,TRBD2,TRBJ2-3,TRBV11-2,CASSLAGGDTDTQYF,TGTGCCAGCAGCTTAGCGGGAGGGGACACAGATACGCAGTATTTT
NA,15,NA,TRBJ2-3,TRBV6-1,CASSEWDISTDTQYF,TGTGCCAGCAGTGAATGGGACATCAGCACAGATACGCAGTATTTT
NA,13,NA,TRBJ2-7,TRBV6-1,CASSGTNVAEQYF,TGTGCCAGCAGTGGTACCAACGTCGCCGAGCAGTACTTC
NA,16,TRBD1,TRBJ2-7,TRBV15,CATSRGIGQGEYEQYF,TGTGCCACCAGCAGAGGCATTGGACAGGGGGAATACGAGCAGTACTTC
NA,15,NA,TRBJ2-2,TRBV14,CASRPAGSLTGELFF,TGTGCCAGCAGACCCGCGGGATCCCTCACCGGGGAGCTGTTTTTT
once,15,TRBD1,TRBJ2-7,TRBV7-9,CASSYRDRGTYEQYF,TGTGCCAGCAGCTACCGGGACAGGGGCACCTACGAGCAGTACTTC
once,15,NA,TRBJ2-3,TRBV14,CASSHLGTSTDTQYF,TGTGCCAGCAGCCATCTGGGCACTAGCACAGATACGCAGTATTTT
NA,15,NA,TRBJ1-4,TRBV25-1,CASSAGGGPNEKLFF,TGTGCCAGCAGTGCCGGGGGGGGCCCTAATGAAAAACTGTTTTTT
once,12,TRBD1,TRBJ2-1,TRBV28,CASNSGGNEQFF,TGTGCCAGCAATTCAGGGGGCAATGAGCAGTTCTTC
NA,15,NA,TRBJ1-2,TRBV6-6,CASSYSAWPGGGYTF,TGTGCCAGCAGTTACTCGGCGTGGCCTGGGGGTGGCTACACCTTC
NA,13,NA,TRBJ2-5,TRBV11-3,CASSSAGQETQYF,TGTGCCAGCAGCTCCGCCGGGCAAGAGACCCAGTACTTC
NA,13,TRBD1,TRBJ1-1,TRBV6-5,CAARRQGLTEAFF,TGTGCCGCTCGTCGACAGGGTTTGACCGAAGCTTTCTTT
NA,11,NA,TRBJ2-5,TRBV7-9,CASSRGETQYF,TGTGCCAGCAGCCGGGGCGAGACCCAGTACTTC
NA,15,TRBD2,TRBJ2-5,TRBV7-9,CASSKTSGRKETQYF,TGTGCCAGCAGCAAAACTAGCGGGAGAAAAGAGACCCAGTACTTC
NA,14,NA,TRBJ1-1,TRBV7-9,CASGSRKGSTEAFF,TGTGCCAGCGGATCTAGAAAGGGCAGCACTGAAGCTTTCTTT
NA,15,NA,TRBJ2-5,TRBV9,CASSGMAGQQETQYF,TGTGCCAGCAGCGGGATGGCGGGACAGCAAGAGACCCAGTACTTC
NA,11,TRBD1,TRBJ1-2,TRBV11-3,CASRGQFGYTF,TGTGCCAGCAGGGGACAGTTTGGCTACACCTTC
NA,18,NA,TRBJ1-2,TRBV27,CASSLFGQGVATVDGYTF,TGTGCCAGCAGTTTGTTTGGGCAGGGAGTTGCTACGGTCGATGGCTACACCTTC
NA,12,NA,TRBJ1-1,TRBV5-4,CASSWGATEAFF,TGTGCCAGCAGCTGGGGGGCCACTGAAGCTTTCTTT
once,17,NA,TRBJ1-1,TRBV11-3,CASSLYPFLGGRTEAFF,TGTGCCAGCAGCCTATACCCCTTTCTGGGGGGGCGTACTGAAGCTTTCTTT
once,15,TRBD2,TRBJ2-7,TRBV7-2,CASSPTSGRAYEQYF,TGTGCCAGCAGCCCAACTAGCGGGAGAGCCTACGAGCAGTACTTC
NA,16,NA,TRBJ1-2,TRBV6-5,CASSYSYEMTNYGYTF,TGTGCCAGCAGTTACTCGTATGAGATGACTAACTATGGCTACACCTTC
NA,14,NA,TRBJ2-5,TRBV11-2,CASSLGDSQETQYF,TGTGCCAGCAGCTTAGGGGACTCCCAAGAGACCCAGTACTTC
NA,13,TRBD2,TRBJ2-7,TRBV6-5,CASSYRDYNEQYF,TGTGCCAGCAGTTACAGGGACTACAACGAGCAGTACTTC
NA,13,NA,TRBJ1-5,TRBV6-6,CASTQGGNQPQHF,TGTGCCAGCACTCAGGGTGGCAATCAGCCCCAGCATTTT
NA,13,NA,TRBJ2-5,TRBV15,CATSRGAEETQYF,TGTGCCACCAGCAGAGGGGCGGAAGAGACCCAGTACTTC
once,18,NA,TRBJ1-5,TRBV25-1,CASSEGWLGRLGNQPQHF,TGTGCCAGCAGTGAGGGATGGTTGGGGAGACTAGGCAATCAGCCCCAGCATTTT
few,15,TRBD2,TRBJ2-5,TRBV19,CASSPTSGSAETQYF,TGTGCCAGTAGCCCGACTAGCGGGAGCGCGGAGACCCAGTACTTC
NA,16,NA,TRBJ2-1,TRBV15,CATSRGSGRPYNEQFF,TGTGCCACCAGCAGAGGTTCGGGACGACCATACAATGAGCAGTTCTTC
once,15,TRBD1,TRBJ1-1,TRBV2,CASTLSGTGDTEAFF,TGTGCCAGCACTCTGTCCGGGACAGGGGACACTGAAGCTTTCTTT
NA,13,NA,TRBJ1-1,TRBV18,CASSPKTGTEAFF,TGTGCCAGCTCACCAAAGACTGGCACTGAAGCTTTCTTT
NA,16,NA,TRBJ1-1,TRBV18,CASSPSDPAVNTEAFF,TGTGCCAGCTCACCATCTGACCCCGCGGTAAACACTGAAGCTTTCTTT
NA,13,NA,TRBJ1-5,TRBV2,CASGGSWYQPQHF,TGTGCCTCCGGGGGTTCGTGGTATCAGCCCCAGCATTTT
NA,14,NA,TRBJ2-5,TRBV10-1,CASSDRGAQETQYF,TGCGCCAGCAGTGATCGGGGGGCTCAAGAGACCCAGTACTTC
NA,14,NA,TRBJ1-2,TRBV21-1,CASSKDHQGDGYTF,TGTGCCAGCAGCAAAGATCACCAGGGGGACGGCTACACCTTC
NA,17,NA,TRBJ2-3,TRBV4-1,CASSQVGSGHSTDTQYF,TGCGCCAGCAGCCAAGTGGGTAGCGGACATTCCACAGATACGCAGTATTTT
NA,12,NA,TRBJ2-7,TRBV5-6,CASSSGMGEQYF,TGTGCCAGCAGCTCAGGGATGGGGGAGCAGTACTTC
NA,13,NA,TRBJ2-3,TRBV9,CASSVGGTDTQYF,TGTGCCAGCAGCGTTGGGGGGACAGATACGCAGTATTTT
NA,13,NA,TRBJ2-4,TRBV27,CASSLEGRNIQYF,TGTGCCAGCAGCCTCGAGGGAAGAAACATTCAGTACTTC
NA,15,NA,TRBJ2-2,TRBV2,CASSAYTTNTGELFF,TGTGCCAGCAGTGCTTACACCACGAACACCGGGGAGCTGTTTTTT
NA,12,NA,TRBJ2-7,TRBV2,CASSGDSYEQYF,TGTGCCAGCAGCGGGGACTCCTACGAGCAGTACTTC
NA,14,NA,TRBJ1-1,TRBV19,CASSIWGGNTEAFF,TGTGCCAGTAGTATTTGGGGGGGGAACACTGAAGCTTTCTTT
NA,13,NA,TRBJ1-2,TRBV6-5,CASSYSTIGGYTF,TGTGCCAGCAGTTACTCGACTATCGGCGGCTACACCTTC
NA,13,NA,TRBJ1-1,TRBV6-4,CASSASMNTEAFF,TGTGCCAGCAGTGCTAGTATGAACACTGAAGCTTTCTTT
NA,15,NA,TRBJ2-1,TRBV7-9,CASSLDRMVLDEQFF,TGTGCCAGCAGCTTGGACAGAATGGTCTTGGATGAGCAGTTCTTC
NA,15,NA,TRBJ2-1,TRBV5-1,CASSLIPFSYNEQFF,TGCGCCAGCAGCTTAATCCCCTTCTCCTACAATGAGCAGTTCTTC
NA,12,NA,TRBJ2-7,TRBV14,CASSQNSQTVWF,TGTGCCAGCAGCCAAAATTCACAAACGGTGTGGTTC
NA,15,TRBD1,TRBJ1-3,TRBV5-1,CASSRDRGPGNTIYF,TGCGCCAGCAGCCGTGACAGGGGCCCTGGAAACACCATATATTTT
NA,13,TRBD1,TRBJ1-2,TRBV7-2,CASSSRQGGGYTF,TGTGCCAGCAGCTCCAGACAGGGGGGTGGCTACACCTTC
NA,13,NA,TRBJ2-7,TRBV19,CASSIGRTYEQYF,TGTGCCAGTAGTATAGGGCGCACCTACGAGCAGTACTTC